The T cell receptor beta chain under discussion was sequenced for a study of beta chain features in type 1 diabetes. This clone was counted a few times. Its specificity is not known. Expressed TCRB transcripts got sequenced, as all isolated RNA was reverse transcribed. Method: immunoSEQ multiplex PCR; TCRdb's copy keeps in-frame clones and lacks some. The table includes almost 350,000 clones, approximately 10% detected once. Broader study findings: When Type 1 diabetes patients were examined, their TCRB CDR3s proved moderately but significantly shorter in all four CD4+ subsets. PCR may have favored shorter templates equally in patients and controls.

CDR3 length equals 14 residues. CDR1 is SGHAT, CDR2 FQNNGV, per germline. The V end lost 1 base, the J end lost 4 bases, and 7 bases lay between the germline ends. This sequence joins TRBV11-2 and TRBJ2-2; D gene uncertain. Sample: central memory CD4+ T cells from blood. The receptor comes from a man in his thirties or forties with type 1 diabetes. CDR3 in DNA: TGTGCCAGCAGCTTAGTCCGGAGCACCGGGGAGCTGTTTTTT. As protein: CASSLVRSTGELFF.